A selection of T cell receptor beta chains follows, all from one sample in a study of shared clonotypes between healthy human individuals. Data came from immunoSEQ multiplex PCR; TCRdb stores just in-frame clones and leaves some out. This sample has around 1.9 million clones, with about 92% found just once. Sample: naive CD8+ T cells from PBMCs. These receptors were collected from a young man in good health. Some clones in this sample may be carry-over from other donors' samples. Both conserved end residues are part of each CDR3. Each record gives: J gene, V gene, D gene, clone size, CDR3 protein, CDR3 DNA. A D gene is named only where the DNA matches it firmly. Size values are once, few and many counts, or a class for expanded clones, and some rows have none.

TRBJ2-1 TRBV27 TRBD2 NA CASGPAAGEIYNEQFF TGTGCCAGCGGACCCGCGGCGGGAGAAATTTACAATGAGCAGTTCTTC
TRBJ2-3 TRBV27 NA NA CASSLLTSSGTDTQYF TGTGCCAGCAGTTTGCTCACTAGCTCGGGCACAGATACGCAGTATTTT
TRBJ1-2 TRBV6-1 NA NA CASSGRVADGRGYTF TGTGCCAGCAGCGGACGGGTGGCCGATGGAAGAGGCTACACCTTC
TRBJ1-2 TRBV28 TRBD1 NA CASSLILTGAYYGYTF TGTGCCAGCAGCCTGATCTTGACAGGGGCGTACTATGGCTACACCTTC
TRBJ1-5 TRBV4-1 NA few CASSLAAGATANQPQHF TGCGCCAGCAGCCTCGCTGCGGGGGCTACGGCCAATCAGCCCCAGCATTTT
TRBJ1-3 TRBV7-9 NA NA CASSPDGISGNTIYF TGTGCCAGCAGCCCCGACGGCATCTCTGGAAACACCATATATTTT
TRBJ2-5 TRBV27 TRBD1 NA CASSWGQGNQETQYF TGTGCCAGCAGTTGGGGACAGGGGAACCAAGAGACCCAGTACTTC
TRBJ2-7 TRBV5-5 TRBD1 NA CASSTGQGISYEQYF TGTGCCAGCAGCACGGGACAGGGCATCTCCTACGAGCAGTACTTC
TRBJ1-1 TRBV29-1 NA NA CSVTLRVGTEAFF TGCAGCGTCACCCTTAGGGTTGGCACTGAAGCTTTCTTT
TRBJ1-1 TRBV19 NA few CASSIVFWNTEAFF TGTGCCAGTAGTATAGTGTTCTGGAACACTGAAGCTTTCTTT
TRBJ1-5 TRBV18 NA NA CASSPTGDEGNQPQHF TGTGCCAGCTCACCTACGGGAGACGAGGGCAATCAGCCCCAGCATTTT
TRBJ2-7 TRBV9 TRBD2 NA CASSVGDLAGQPYEQYF TGTGCCAGCAGCGTAGGTGATTTAGCGGGGCAGCCCTACGAGCAGTACTTC
TRBJ2-2 TRBV7-9 NA once CASSLALGRLAGELFF TGTGCCAGCAGCTTAGCGCTTGGTCGCCTTGCGGGGGAGCTGTTTTTT
TRBJ1-4 TRBV25-1 NA NA CASSPRLFGANEKLFF TGTGCCAGCAGTCCCAGACTCTTTGGGGCTAATGAAAAACTGTTTTTT
TRBJ2-1 TRBV5-6 NA NA CASSRGQFYNEQFF TGTGCCAGCAGCAGAGGACAGTTTTACAATGAGCAGTTCTTC
TRBJ2-3 TRBV11-3 NA once CASSSRGPDTQYF TGTGCCAGCAGCTCCAGGGGACCAGATACGCAGTATTTT
TRBJ2-5 TRBV4-3 NA NA CASSPSRTAIIQETQYF TGCGCCAGCAGCCCCTCTCGGACAGCTATTATCCAAGAGACCCAGTACTTC
TRBJ2-7 TRBV27 NA NA CATAEDRAYEQYF TGTGCCACCGCCGAGGACAGAGCCTACGAGCAGTACTTC
TRBJ2-2 TRBV7-9 NA NA CASSPVVYTGELFF TGTGCCAGCAGCCCGGTAGTGTACACCGGGGAGCTGTTTTTT
TRBJ1-1 TRBV4-2 NA NA CASSHRTRDLATEAFF TGTGCCAGCAGCCACCGGACCCGGGACCTGGCCACTGAAGCTTTCTTT
TRBJ2-2 TRBV28 NA NA CASSFRQGMVTGELFF TGTGCCAGCAGTTTTCGTCAGGGCATGGTCACCGGGGAGCTGTTTTTT
TRBJ2-7 TRBV28 NA NA CASSLRVRPEYEQYF TGTGCCAGCAGTTTAAGGGTAAGGCCAGAATACGAGCAGTACTTC
TRBJ2-2 TRBV27 NA NA CASSLSAGELFF TGTGCCAGCAGTTTATCGGCCGGGGAGCTGTTTTTT
TRBJ1-4 TRBV28 NA NA CASSLYRTTNEKLFF TGTGCCAGCAGCCTTTACAGGACAACTAATGAAAAACTGTTTTTT
TRBJ2-5 TRBV30 NA NA CAWRGRNQETQYF TGTGCCTGGAGAGGTAGAAACCAAGAGACCCAGTACTTC
TRBJ1-1 TRBV28 TRBD1 NA CASPKPRDSEAFF TGTGCCAGCCCGAAACCGCGGGACAGTGAAGCTTTCTTT
TRBJ1-1 TRBV6-1 NA few CASSGDTRLNTEAFF TGTGCCAGCAGTGGGGACACTCGACTGAACACTGAAGCTTTCTTT
TRBJ2-1 TRBV27 TRBD2 NA CASRLRGAVNEQFF TGTGCCAGCAGGTTGCGGGGGGCAGTAAATGAGCAGTTCTTC
TRBJ2-1 TRBV29-1 TRBD1 NA CSTPTGYSYNEQFF TGCAGCACCCCGACAGGGTACTCCTACAATGAGCAGTTCTTC
TRBJ2-3 TRBV6-5 TRBD2 NA CASSYFGGAGDTQYF TGTGCCAGCAGTTATTTCGGGGGGGCGGGAGATACGCAGTATTTT
TRBJ2-7 TRBV19 TRBD2 NA CASSNREGTYEQYF TGTGCCAGTAGTAACCGGGAGGGGACCTACGAGCAGTACTTC
TRBJ2-1 TRBV25-1 TRBD2 NA CASSGGSGSSYNEQFF TGTGCCAGCAGTGGGGGTAGCGGGAGCTCCTACAATGAGCAGTTCTTC
TRBJ1-5 TRBV27 NA NA CASSLLAGNQPQHF TGTGCCAGCAGTTTATTGGCAGGTAATCAGCCCCAGCATTTT
TRBJ1-1 TRBV28 NA NA CASSLDPSTLNTEAFF TGTGCCAGCAGTTTAGACCCATCCACCCTCAACACTGAAGCTTTCTTT
TRBJ2-3 TRBV11-1 NA NA CASSLAGRLPVTQYF TGTGCCAGCAGCTTAGCCGGGCGGTTACCTGTTACGCAGTATTTT
TRBJ2-1 TRBV4-2 NA NA CASSQGPRGASNEQFF TGTGCCAGCAGCCAAGGCCCTCGGGGAGCCTCCAATGAGCAGTTCTTC
TRBJ1-2 TRBV7-2 NA NA CASSLTGYQRYGYTF TGTGCCAGCAGCTTAACAGGGTACCAGCGTTATGGCTACACCTTC
TRBJ2-1 TRBV18 NA NA CASSPESTRSNNEQFF TGTGCCAGCTCACCAGAGAGCACTAGATCCAACAATGAGCAGTTCTTC
TRBJ1-5 TRBV18 NA NA CASSLAPSTGIEVDQPQHF TGTGCCAGCTCCCTCGCCCCATCGACGGGAATCGAGGTAGATCAGCCCCAGCATTTT
TRBJ1-2 TRBV2 TRBD1 NA CASSEAGGDGYTF TGTGCCAGCAGTGAAGCAGGGGGCGATGGCTACACCTTC
TRBJ2-3 TRBV28 NA NA CASSSPRRGTDTQYF TGTGCCAGCAGTTCTCCCCGGAGGGGCACAGATACGCAGTATTTT
TRBJ1-4 TRBV19 NA NA CASSTINREPNEKLFF TGTGCCAGTAGTACCATCAACAGGGAGCCCAATGAAAAACTGTTTTTT
TRBJ2-1 TRBV27 NA NA CASSLRFAYNEQFF TGTGCCAGCAGTTTGAGGTTCGCCTACAATGAGCAGTTCTTC
TRBJ2-1 TRBV9 NA NA CASGRGLYNEQFF TGTGCCAGCGGCAGGGGCCTTTACAATGAGCAGTTCTTC
TRBJ2-4 TRBV5-1 NA NA CASSLTGGIQYF TGCGCCAGCAGCCTCACTGGGGGCATTCAGTACTTC
TRBJ2-7 TRBV9 TRBD1 once CASSVEGARGSEQYF TGTGCCAGCAGCGTAGAGGGGGCGAGGGGCAGCGAGCAGTACTTC
TRBJ1-1 TRBV7-8 NA NA CASSLAIFPRSAEAFF TGTGCCAGCAGCTTAGCCATATTCCCAAGATCTGCTGAAGCTTTCTTT
TRBJ2-7 TRBV6-5 TRBD1 NA CATRWTGASEQYF TGTGCCACCAGGTGGACAGGGGCCTCCGAGCAGTACTTC
TRBJ2-7 TRBV7-9 TRBD2 once CASSRGGSYEQYF TGTGCCAGCAGCCGGGGGGGAAGCTACGAGCAGTACTTC
TRBJ2-2 TRBV7-9 TRBD1 NA CASSVGGQGLSGELFF TGTGCCAGCAGCGTGGGGGGACAGGGCCTTTCCGGGGAGCTGTTTTTT
TRBJ1-5 TRBV4-1 NA few CASSPWGEGNQPQHF TGCGCCAGCAGCCCCTGGGGAGAGGGCAATCAGCCCCAGCATTTT